This entry lists 25 T cell receptor beta chains sequenced from one sample in a study of T cells after yellow fever vaccination. TCRdb re-called the 5' RACE reads through MiXCR, storing one row per CDR3 protein. This table holds a few hundred thousand distinct CDR3 sequences, roughly 5.2% found once. Source: CD4+ T cells sorted from PBMCs, taken on the day of the yellow fever booster vaccination. Every receptor here comes from a man aged 18-30 years who received the YFV17D yellow fever vaccine.

There are a few counts of this clonotype. CDR3 loop: CASSASGWTQGLFF. The DNA of the CDR3 is TGTGCCAGCAGTGCATCCGGATGGACTCAGGGACTGTTTTTT. The V gene is TRBV25-1, the J gene TRBJ1-4; possible D gene TRBD1, 5 bases. The CDR3 runs to 14 residues. V dropped 4 bases and J dropped 13 bases, with 19 bases sitting between them. Germline V gives CDR1 MGHDK, CDR2 SYGVNS. Using reference TRBV25-1 and TRBJ1-4 for the parts outside the CDR3, the full variable domain is EADIYQTPRYLVIGTGKKITLECSQTMGHDKMYWYQQDPGMELHLIHYSYGVNSTEKGDLSSESTVSRIRTEHFPLTLESARPSHTSQYLCASSASGWTQGLFFGSGTQLSVL.

This clonotype was counted ten times or more. The rearrangement uses TRBV9 and TRBJ1-2; a possible D gene is TRBD1 (5 bases). Per the germline V gene, CDR1 is SGDLS and CDR2 is YYNGEE. The CDR3 runs 12 residues. V lost 4 bases, J lost 8 bases, and 12 bases lay in between. The CDR3 DNA is TGTGCCAGCAGCACCCAGGGCACCGGCTACACCTTC. It codes for CASSTQGTGYTF.

This clonotype has a handful of counts. The chain recombines TRBV7-3 with TRBJ2-5, with TRBD2 identical over 7 bases. The junction had 4 bases not matched to a gene; V was cut back by 0 bases and J by 9 bases. Germline loops: CDR1 SGHTA, CDR2 FQGTGA. There are 13 residues in the CDR3. CDR3 sequence reads: CASSLTGGVPQYF. Written as DNA, the CDR3 is TGTGCCAGCAGCTTAACGGGGGGGGTACCCCAGTACTTC.

This clonotype has ten or more counts. The CDR3 is CASRSIGSLNTEAFF. The CDR3 DNA reads as TGCGCCAGCAGATCAATAGGGAGCCTGAACACTGAAGCTTTCTTT. The rearrangement joins TRBV4-1 to TRBJ1-1; D is undetermined. The germline V and J ends were trimmed by 6 bases and 0 bases, with 14 bases remaining between them. The V gene's germline CDR1 is MGHRA and CDR2 YSYEKL. This CDR3 spans 15 amino acids.

This clonotype was observed at least ten times. This chain uses TRBV12-3 or TRBV12-4 with TRBJ2-3; 12 bases match TRBD2. J gave up 4 bases and V 6 bases, and 11 bases lay outside the gene matches. This CDR3 has 17 amino acids. This chain's CDR3 is CASSQGASGGASDTQYF. The DNA for the CDR3 is TGTGCCAGCAGCCAAGGGGCTAGCGGGGGGGCCTCAGATACGCAGTATTTT.

This clonotype has at least ten counts. The chain uses TRBV5-6 and TRBJ1-5; 8 bases are a match to TRBD1. CDR3 length equals 16 residues. In germline, CDR1 is SGHDT, CDR2 YYEEEE. V was pared by 3 bases and J by 5 bases, with 10 bases of the junction left unmatched. As DNA, the CDR3 is TGTGCCAGCAGCTGGTACCAGGGGGCCGTGGATCAGCCCCAGCATTTT. It specifies CASSWYQGAVDQPQHF.

This clonotype was recorded many times. This sequence joins TRBV7-9 and TRBJ2-1; D is perhaps TRBD1 (6 bases). With 5 bases removed from V and 5 bases from J, the gap between germline ends came to 19 bases. Germline CDR1 SEHNR, CDR2 FQNEAQ (reference sequence). This CDR3 has 16 amino acids. CDR3 DNA sequence: TGTGCCAGCAGCAGCCGCCCAGAGGGGGTTAACAATGAGCAGTTCTTC. Residues: CASSSRPEGVNNEQFF.

This clonotype was found many times. The chain employs TRBV18 and TRBJ2-7, with D perhaps matching TRBD1 or TRBD2 (5 bases each). The CDR3 runs to 15 residues. Trimming cost V 0 bases and J 5 bases, with 14 bases left between them. The germline CDR1 and CDR2 sequences are KGHSH and LQKENI. As DNA, the CDR3 is TGTGCCAGCTCACCACCGAGCCACGGGGACGACGAGCAGTACTTC. Translating it yields CASSPPSHGDDEQYF.

This clonotype appeared a few times. The chain carries TRBV5-1 and TRBJ2-7; D not certain. This CDR3 is built from 13 residues. Germline lookup yields CDR1 SGHRS and CDR2 YFSETQ. The V and J ends lost 1 base and 2 bases respectively, with 7 bases between them. CDR3 in amino acids: CASSLFAPYEQYF. The CDR3 DNA is TGCGCCAGCAGCTTGTTTGCACCCTACGAGCAGTACTTC.

This clonotype was counted ten times or more. The CDR3 DNA follows: TGCGCCAGCAGCTTGGCAGCCGGAGCATACGAGCAGTACTTC. This sequence encodes CASSLAAGAYEQYF. This chain joins TRBV5-1 and TRBJ2-7; D remains unclear. V gave up 0 bases and J gave up 4 bases, with 11 bases separating them. The germline gives CDR1 SGHRS, CDR2 YFSETQ. CDR3 length: 14 amino acids.

The V gene is TRBV20-1, the J gene TRBJ1-1; no clear D gene. This CDR3 region has 13 residues. V shed 4 bases and J shed 1 base, with 10 bases lying between them. Germline CDR1 is DFQATT and CDR2 is SNEGSKA (reference sequence). The CDR3 region has the DNA TGCAGTGCTATCAGAGTTGGGAACACTGAAGCTTTCTTT. It is translated as CSAIRVGNTEAFF.

This clonotype showed up just a few times. V is TRBV7-9 and J is TRBJ2-3; D may correspond to TRBD1 or TRBD2 (5 bases each). The CDR3 has 14 residues. Germline V gives CDR1 SEHNR, CDR2 FQNEAQ (reference sequence). The ends were cut back, 5 bases at V and 5 bases at J, with 14 bases in the middle. CDR3 sequence (DNA): TGTGCCAGCAGCCAGAGTCAGGGAGTAGATACGCAGTATTTT. Amino acid sequence: CASSQSQGVDTQYF.

This clonotype appeared many times. This sequence joins TRBV12-3 or TRBV12-4 and TRBJ1-5; possible D gene TRBD1, 6 bases. V dropped 8 bases and J dropped 3 bases, with 17 bases sitting between them. CDR3 length: 15 amino acids. CDR3 protein: CASANRDLDNQPQHF. CDR3 nucleotides: TGTGCCAGCGCTAACAGGGACCTCGACAATCAGCCCCAGCATTTT.

This clonotype was detected only a few times. The V call is TRBV6-5, the J call TRBJ1-6; D is uncertain. The germline V and J ends were trimmed by 2 bases and 0 bases, with 5 bases remaining between them. Germline values: CDR1 MNHEY, CDR2 SVGAGI. The CDR3 has 15 amino acids. The CDR3 nucleotides are TGTGCCAGCAGTTACGGGAGCTCCTATAATTCACCCCTCCACTTT. Translating it yields CASSYGSSYNSPLHF.

This clonotype was detected only a few times. The chain is built from TRBV18 and TRBJ2-7, with D unresolved. V lost 1 base to trimming and J lost 2 bases, with 9 bases between them. Germline-derived CDR1 and CDR2 are KGHSH and LQKENI. The CDR3 loop spans 14 amino acids. For the CDR3, the DNA is TGTGCCAGCTCACCACGGGCAGTCACCTACGAGCAGTACGTC. This encodes CASSPRAVTYEQYV.

In its sample, this clonotype was seen a few times. The rearrangement links TRBV11-2 to TRBJ2-7; perhaps TRBD1 as D (5 bases). The V end was cut by 0 bases, the J end by 4 bases, with 25 bases between. The CDR3 has 19 residues. In germline, CDR1 is SGHAT, CDR2 FQNNGV. The CDR3 is CASSLDFWQGLTKGYEQYF. The CDR3, as DNA: TGTGCCAGCAGCTTAGATTTTTGGCAGGGTCTAACTAAGGGGTACGAGCAGTACTTC.

The sample holds many counts of this clonotype. The chain carries TRBV18 and TRBJ2-5; 8 positions match TRBD2. The CDR3 extends over 15 amino acids. The V segment lost 6 bases and the J segment 5 bases; nucleotides outside the gene matches: 11. The germline gives CDR1 KGHSH, CDR2 LQKENI. The CDR3 protein is CASSPGLVDGETQYF. The CDR3 coding sequence is TGTGCCAGCTCTCCGGGACTAGTTGACGGGGAGACCCAGTACTTC.

Only a few counts were recorded for this clonotype. The chain has TRBV4-1 and TRBJ1-2; 7 bases are a match to TRBD1. The length of the CDR3 is 13 residues. The trim removed 0 bases at V and 8 bases at J, leaving 3 bases unmatched. Germline lookup yields CDR1 MGHRA and CDR2 YSYEKL. The DNA for the CDR3 is TGCGCCAGCAGCCAAGAACCAGGGGGGGGCTACACCTTC. Translated, it gives CASSQEPGGGYTF.

CDR3 coding DNA: TGCGCCAGCAGCTTGGGACCGCGCTCTGGGGCCAACGTCCTGACTTTC. It codes for CASSLGPRSGANVLTF. This chain uses TRBV5-1 with TRBJ2-6; D not resolved. CDR3 length equals 16 residues. Germline values: CDR1 SGHRS, CDR2 YFSETQ. The germline V and J ends were trimmed by 0 bases and 0 bases, with 7 bases remaining between them.

The chain couples TRBV15 to TRBJ2-1, with D uncertain. The germline V gene encodes CDR1 LNHNV and CDR2 YYDKDF (reference sequence). The ends were cut back, 0 bases at V and 12 bases at J, with 9 bases in the middle. There are 12 residues in the CDR3. CDR3 nucleotide sequence: TGTGCCACCAGCAGAGATCGCGATGGGCAGTTCTTC. Protein: CATSRDRDGQFF.

CDR3 bases: TGTGCCAGCTCACGGGACGACTTGGGTGAGCAGTTCTTC. Its translation is CASSRDDLGEQFF. The rearrangement joins TRBV18 to TRBJ2-1; D tentatively reads TRBD1 or TRBD2 (5 bases each). The germline V gene has CDR1 KGHSH and CDR2 LQKENI. CDR3 length: 13 amino acids. V was trimmed by 4 bases and J by 9 bases, leaving 13 bases between them. Based on the CDR3 plus reference TRBV18 and TRBJ2-1, the full variable domain is NAGVMQNPRHLVRRRGQEARLRCSPMKGHSHVYWYRQLPEEGLKFMVYLQKENIIDESGMPKERFSAEFPKEGPSILRIQQVVRGDSAAYFCASSRDDLGEQFFGPGTRLTVL.

The chain links TRBV14 to TRBJ1-2; D remains ambiguous. V lost 1 base to trimming and J lost 8 bases, with 14 bases between them. CDR3 size: 14 residues. Looked up from germline, CDR1 is SGHDN and CDR2 is FVKESK. CDR3 protein: CASSQVSFGRGYTF. The CDR3 DNA sequence: TGTGCCAGCAGCCAAGTGTCCTTCGGGCGAGGCTACACCTTC.

This clonotype was counted between two and nine times. The genes are TRBV6-2 or TRBV6-3 and TRBJ1-1; 10 bases fit TRBD1. Germline V lookup: CDR1 MNHEY, CDR2 SVGEGT. V lost 5 bases and J lost 5; bases outside the gene matches: 8. The CDR3 consists of 15 residues. CDR3 coding DNA: TGTGCCAGCAGTGGGACAGGGGATGTAAGGACTGAAGCTTTCTTT. It codes for CASSGTGDVRTEAFF.

The genes are TRBV18 and TRBJ2-5; the match to TRBD2 covers 7 bases. There are 15 residues in the CDR3. Germline CDR1 is KGHSH and CDR2 is LQKENI. Trimming took 6 bases from V and 4 from J; bases not matched to a gene: 11. The CDR3 bases are TGTGCCAGCTCGCCCCCGGGACTACCCCGAGAGACCCAGTACTTC. The encoded protein is CASSPPGLPRETQYF.

This clonotype was detected a few times. This sequence joins TRBV4-3 and TRBJ1-2; TRBD1 matches at 8 bases. The trim removed 0 bases at V and 8 bases at J, leaving 5 bases unmatched. CDR1 is LGHNA, CDR2 YSLEER, per germline. The CDR3 has 14 amino acids. CDR3 sequence reads: CASSQDDRGIGYTF. The CDR3 DNA is TGCGCCAGCAGCCAAGACGACAGGGGCATCGGCTACACCTTC.